Below are 5 T cell receptor beta chains sequenced from a single sample in a study of blood T cell repertoires in COVID-19 (dated by TCRdb to the early 2020s). Libraries were constructed by the immunoSEQ multiplex PCR assay. TCRdb carries this immuneACCESS record with in-frame sequences only. Its versions omit some clonotypes, under half of them owing to an unresolved V gene in the studies checked, with the rest unexplained. Recorded for this sample are around 380,000 clones; 70% to 90% of them occurred a single time. 1% to 1.5% of the sample is in the top ten clones. The sample was PBMCs or T cells enriched from blood (not recorded which). These receptors were taken from a man under 40 who had recovered from COVID-19.

The chain employs TRBV30 and TRBJ2-5, with 11 bases aligning to TRBD2. J was trimmed by 3 bases and V by 6 bases; bases with no gene match: 9. Germline CDR1 is GTSNPN and CDR2 is SVGIG (reference sequence). This CDR3 is built from 15 residues. The CDR3 sequence: CACVKTSGEKETQYF. The CDR3 nucleotides are TGTGCCTGCGTAAAGACTAGCGGGGAGAAAGAGACCCAGTACTTC.

The chain has TRBV9 and TRBJ2-7; possibly TRBD1 for D (6 bases). CDR3 length equals 13 residues. Germline loops: CDR1 SGDLS, CDR2 YYNGEE. Trimming left V 0 bases short and J 2 bases short, with 6 bases between. The CDR3 bases are TGTGCCAGCAGCGTAGGGACAGCCTACGAGCAGTACTTC. Translating gives CASSVGTAYEQYF.

The chain combines TRBV3-1 (or the pseudogene TRBV3-2) with TRBJ1-2, with a weak D call TRBD1 (5 bases). V was cut by 2 bases and J by 2 bases, with 18 bases left in between. Germline V gene data show CDR1 as LGHDT and CDR2 as YNNKEL (reference sequence). The CDR3 totals 17 residues. CDR3 residues: CASSQRGGGRGNYGYTF. The CDR3, as DNA: TGTGCCAGCAGCCAAAGGGGAGGAGGGCGAGGAAACTATGGCTACACCTTC.

The rearrangement uses TRBV7-9 and TRBJ1-2; no reliable D call. There are 15 residues in the CDR3. CDR1 and CDR2 (germline): SEHNR, FQNEAQ (reference sequence). Between the trimmed V and J ends, which lost 5 bases and 1 base, there was a span of 14 bases. This chain's CDR3 is CASSPGLNLNYGYTF. The CDR3, as DNA: TGTGCCAGCAGCCCCGGACTCAACCTTAACTATGGCTACACCTTC.

The chain carries TRBV11-1 and TRBJ2-5; 8 bases map to TRBD1. With V trimmed by 3 bases and J by 5 bases, 11 bases remained unmatched. Germline V gene lookup returns CDR1 SGHAT and CDR2 FQDESV (reference sequence). This CDR3 is 16 amino acids long. In nucleotides, the CDR3 is TGTGCCAGCAGCTTTACCTCCACAGGGGGGAGGGAGACCCAGTACTTC. Protein: CASSFTSTGGRETQYF.